Presented here are 18 T cell receptor beta chains from one specimen sequenced in a study of CD8+ T cells in alopecia areata. The treatment here: oral pan-JAK inhibitor, 5-10 mg twice daily. Following extraction, RNA underwent reverse transcription to cDNA, which served as the sequencing template. Clones were sequenced by immunoSEQ multiplex PCR, and TCRdb holds only the in-frame ones, with some missing. The profile covers about 250,000 clones, with 60% appearing a single time and roughly 0.88% taken by the ten largest. The sequences come from CD4+ T cells sorted from blood, collected around week 52, from a patient treated with tofacitinib. The receptor set was obtained from a human donor with alopecia areata.

This clone was recorded a few times. The rearrangement uses TRBV5-1 and TRBJ2-5; 7 bases fit TRBD1. V shed 0 bases and J 4 bases; nucleotides not matched to a gene: 3. This CDR3 comprises 14 residues. CDR1 and CDR2 (germline): SGHRS, YFSETQ. The CDR3 nucleotides read TGCGCCAGCAGCTTGGACAGGGGACGAGAGACCCAGTACTTC. It translates to CASSLDRGRETQYF. Full variable domain (missing parts from reference TRBV5-1 and TRBJ2-5): KAGVTQTPRYLIKTRGQQVTLSCSPISGHRSVSWYQQTPGQGLQFLFEYFSETQRNKGNFPGRFSGRQFSNSRSEMNVSTLELGDSALYLCASSLDRGRETQYFGPGTRLLVL.

This clone turned up a few times. The chain recombines TRBV25-1 with TRBJ1-6; TRBD1 agrees at 12 bases. The CDR3 has 16 residues. V trimming: 2 bases; J trimming: 14 bases; junction bases outside the gene matches: 10. CDR1 and CDR2 from the germline V gene are MGHDK and SYGVNS. CDR3 coding DNA: TGTGCCAGCAGTGAACACCGGGACAGGGGGCTATTGTCCCTCCACTTT. Protein: CASSEHRDRGLLSLHF.

This chain links TRBV7-2 with TRBJ2-7; D remains unclear. The CDR3 contains 16 residues. V lost 3 bases, J lost 1 base, and 16 bases lay in between. Germline V lookup: CDR1 SGHTA, CDR2 FQGNSA. The CDR3 nucleotides are TGTGCCAGCAGCTTTGGGTCCCCACTAACGTCCTACGAGCAGTACTTC. This sequence encodes CASSFGSPLTSYEQYF.

The sample holds a few counts of this clone. Additional DNA sequences in this sample encode the identical CDR3. The rearrangement joins TRBV4-2 to TRBJ2-7, with D maybe TRBD1 (5 bases). The length of the CDR3 is 13 residues. V lost 0 bases, J lost 4 bases, and 7 bases lay in between. From germline, CDR1 is LGHNA and CDR2 YNFKEQ. DNA for the CDR3: TGTGCCAGCAGCCAAGATCAGGGATACGAGCAGTACTTC. Its translation: CASSQDQGYEQYF.

This rearrangement joins TRBV29-1 to TRBJ2-3, with D hard to call. This CDR3 contains 15 residues. Trimming took off 4 bases at V and 0 bases at J, with 14 bases between the two ends. CDR1 SQVTM and CDR2 ANQGSEA come from the germline V gene. CDR3 residues: CSVVGSAASTDTQYF. CDR3 DNA sequence: TGCAGCGTTGTTGGCTCGGCAGCTAGCACAGATACGCAGTATTTT.

The J gene is TRBJ2-7, the V gene TRBV9; TRBD2 matches at 7 bases. The CDR3 loop spans 17 amino acids. V gave up 4 bases and J gave up 1 base; unmatched junction bases: 14. The V gene's germline CDR1 is SGDLS and CDR2 YYNGEE. Written as DNA, the CDR3 is TGTGCCAGCAGCCCAACGTTGGGAGGGTCGGGTTCCTACGAGCAGTACTTC. It specifies CASSPTLGGSGSYEQYF.

This clone was detected only a few times. The gene calls are TRBV30 and TRBJ1-2; D remains ambiguous. Germline CDR1 is GTSNPN and CDR2 is SVGIG (reference sequence). This CDR3 is built from 12 residues. Trimming took off 2 bases at V and 3 bases at J, with 7 bases between the two ends. The DNA of the CDR3 is TGTGCCTGGAGTTGGAGCGACTATGGCTACACCTTC. Amino acid sequence: CAWSWSDYGYTF.

The table lists this clone with a few counts. V usage is TRBV4-1 and J usage is TRBJ2-1, with D hard to call. V was clipped by 4 bases and J by 0 bases, with 13 bases between them. The CDR3 runs 16 residues. In germline, CDR1 is MGHRA, CDR2 YSYEKL. The CDR3 DNA sequence: TGCGCCAGCAGCCGGGCCCCGACCCGCTCCTACAATGAGCAGTTCTTC. Protein product: CASSRAPTRSYNEQFF.

This sequence joins TRBV5-1 and TRBJ1-1, with D unresolved. V was clipped by 4 bases and J by 5 bases, with 15 bases between them. The CDR3 extends over 14 amino acids. Germline CDR1 and CDR2: SGHRS and YFSETQ. CDR3 in amino acids: CASSTGILDTEAFF. DNA of the CDR3: TGCGCCAGCAGCACCGGGATTCTAGATACTGAAGCTTTCTTT.

This clone showed up just a few times. The chain employs TRBV2 and TRBJ1-2; possible D gene TRBD1, 5 bases. The CDR3 runs 12 residues. Germline V gene data show CDR1 as SNHLY and CDR2 as FYNNEI. The V end was cut by 3 bases, the J end by 9 bases, with 11 bases between. CDR3 DNA: TGTGCCAGCAGTGAGGGGGACGCGAGCTACACCTTC. It specifies CASSEGDASYTF.

The gene calls are TRBV29-1 and TRBJ1-2; D is undetermined. V lost 4 bases to trimming and J lost 0 bases, with 9 bases between them. CDR3 length equals 13 residues. CDR1 and CDR2 from the germline V gene are SQVTM and ANQGSEA. CDR3 in DNA: TGCAGCGTTGCAACGGGAGCTAACTATGGCTACACCTTC. This encodes CSVATGANYGYTF.

The chain combines TRBV9 with TRBJ1-1; a weak D match, TRBD1 (6 bases). The V and J ends lost 0 bases and 10 bases respectively, with 19 bases between them. This CDR3 is 15 amino acids long. The germline CDR1 and CDR2 sequences are SGDLS and YYNGEE. The CDR3 loop is CASSVADKGGTAAFF. CDR3 in DNA: TGTGCCAGCAGCGTAGCCGACAAGGGGGGGACGGCAGCTTTCTTT.

The gene calls are TRBV13 and TRBJ2-7, with a possible D match to TRBD2 (5 bases). With 1 base removed from V and 3 bases from J, the gap between germline ends came to 22 bases. CDR1 is PRHDT and CDR2 is FYEKMQ in the germline V gene (reference sequence). The CDR3 consists of 18 residues. The CDR3 loop reads CASSLAVRGGLRDYEQYF. CDR3 nucleotides: TGTGCCAGCAGCTTAGCGGTTCGTGGTGGCCTACGGGACTACGAGCAGTACTTC.

The chain uses TRBV7-2 and TRBJ1-4; 8 bases agree with TRBD1. The CDR3 loop spans 16 amino acids. V lost 4 bases and J lost 4; bases outside the gene matches: 8. CDR1 SGHTA and CDR2 FQGNSA come from the germline V gene. CDR3 coding DNA: TGTGCCAGCAGCTCCTCCAGGACAGGGAATAATGAAAAACTGTTTTTT. Translated, it gives CASSSSRTGNNEKLFF. The entire variable domain, with the rest obtained from reference TRBV7-2 and TRBJ1-4, is as follows: GAGVSQSPSNKVTEKGKDVELRCDPISGHTALYWYRQSLGQGLEFLIYFQGNSAPDKSGLPSDRFSAERTGGSVSTLTIQRTQQEDSAVYLCASSSSRTGNNEKLFFGSGTQLSVL.

The CDR3: CSVEDTGSNYYEQYF. CDR3 DNA: TGCAGCGTTGAAGATACCGGGTCTAACTACTACGAGCAGTACTTC. The chain recombines TRBV29-1 with TRBJ2-7; D gene ambiguous. CDR1 is SQVTM and CDR2 is ANQGSEA in the germline V gene. V was clipped by 0 bases and J by 3 bases, with 15 bases between them. CDR3 length: 15 residues.

A few counts support this clone. This chain joins TRBV29-1 and TRBJ2-5, with 7 bases that match TRBD1. Germline CDR1 and CDR2: SQVTM and ANQGSEA. The CDR3 is 14 residues long. V trimming: 2 bases; J trimming: 4 bases; junction bases outside the gene matches: 7. The chain's CDR3 is CSVERDRKLETQYF. The CDR3 region has the DNA TGCAGCGTTGAAAGGGACAGAAAGCTAGAGACCCAGTACTTC.

The J gene is TRBJ1-2, the V gene TRBV6-1; unclear D gene. This CDR3 spans 12 amino acids. Looked up from germline, CDR1 is MNHNS and CDR2 is SASEGT. V was pared by 3 bases and J by 4 bases, with 6 bases between. As DNA, the CDR3 is TGTGCCAGCAGTGACAGGCCCTATGGCTACACCTTC. Its protein product is CASSDRPYGYTF.

The chain employs TRBV7-2 and TRBJ2-7; D is uncertain. Per the germline V gene, CDR1 is SGHTA and CDR2 is FQGNSA. With 5 bases removed from V and 4 bases from J, the gap between germline ends came to 15 bases. This CDR3 has 14 residues. DNA of the CDR3: TGTGCCAGCAGCCGTAAGGCCTTTTCATACGAGCAGTACTTC. It translates to CASSRKAFSYEQYF.